The clone carrying this T cell receptor beta chain was seen more than once but under ten times. Researchers report immunoSEQ v3.0 was run at survey level. Only in-frame clones appear in the TCRdb table, and some are missing; sequencing was by immunoSEQ multiplex PCR. This sample has about 29,000 clones, with 78% found just once. The data derive from a study of long-term antiretroviral therapy in people with HIV. This CDR3 has 16 amino acids. V was pared by 0 bases and J by 6 bases, with 18 bases between. The germline gives CDR1 SGDLS, CDR2 YYNGEE. The rearrangement uses TRBV9 and TRBJ1-2; the D gene is possibly TRBD1 (6 bases). This clonotype was obtained from a man younger than 35 with HIV. The sequences come from unsorted PBMCs, collected 1.5 years before starting antiretroviral therapy. The chain's CDR3 is CASSVEGGWDPNGYTF. Written as DNA, the CDR3 is TGTGCCAGCAGCGTAGAGGGGGGTTGGGACCCCAATGGCTACACCTTC.